The present T cell receptor beta chain was sequenced within a study of T-cell memory formation after mild COVID-19. Overall study results and limits: Balance between CD4 and CD8 was seen in clones contracting day 15 to 85, and a CD4+ lean was seen in later expanders. Researchers could not confirm that second-wave clones peaking on day 37 targeted SARS-CoV-2.

UMIs and sample barcodes were carried by the TCR alpha and TCR beta cDNA libraries that 5'RACE produced using constant-segment primers. MiXCR was run by TCRdb on the 5' RACE reads, yielding one entry per CDR3 protein. The sample has tens of thousands of distinct CDR3 sequences, 25% to 35% seen once. CDR1 is SEHNR, CDR2 FQNEAQ, per germline (reference sequence). The CDR3 spans 16 residues. After removal of 4 bases from V and 2 bases from J, the junction contained 9 bases not matched to a gene. A word on this clonotype: The antigen remains undetermined.

The chain uses TRBV7-9 and TRBJ1-1; 8 bases are a match to TRBD1. The receptor's source is a man between 18 and 35 years old who had mild COVID-19 (a few samples of this study predate the infection). Cell type and time point are not known. Sequences were obtained from PBMCs or a T cell subset sorted from them (not recorded which). This CDR3 is CASSSRDRILNTEAFF. CDR3 coding DNA: TGTGCCAGCAGCTCCCGGGACAGGATACTAAACACTGAAGCTTTCTTT.